This TCR beta chain was profiled in a study of cytomegalovirus exposure and HLA in healthy donors. Study-wide background: There were about 85 million unique TCRs (from HLA-typed donors) in an early data release.

PCR amplification relied on 60 Vbeta primers (plus 13 Jbeta primers). TCRdb's copy holds only in-frame clones and misses some; the assay was immunoSEQ multiplex PCR. The repertoire holds about 200,000 clones, with approximately 85% as singletons. Germline lookup yields CDR1 SSHAT and CDR2 FNYEAQ (reference sequence). This CDR3 region has 15 residues. J lost 7 bases, V lost 1 base, and 7 bases had no gene match. This TCR derives from a woman between 50 and 59 years old in good health and CMV-seronegative. This chain links TRBV7-7 with TRBJ2-1; 7 bases map to TRBD2. Sequencing was performed on PBMCs. CDR3 nucleotide sequence: TGTGCCAGCAGCTTAGTCGCGGGAGCTCAAAATGAGCAGTTCTTC. It specifies CASSLVAGAQNEQFF.